This is a list of T cell receptor beta chains from one sample in a study of T cells in Graves' hyperthyroidism and ophthalmopathy. TCRdb re-called the multiplex PCR reads with MiXCR, one entry per CDR3 protein. The data contain roughly 500,000 distinct CDR3 sequences, 20% to 25% of them singletons. The material sequenced was blood. The source of these receptors is a woman between 65 and 79 years old with Graves' ophthalmopathy. Both conserved end residues are part of each CDR3. D genes are given only for firm matches. Clone sizes are given selectively: once, few, many, or a class where the clone is expanded.

v_call,j_call,d_call,clone_size,cdr3_nt,cdr3_aa
TRBV28,TRBJ1-1,NA,many,TGTGCCAGCAGTCCTGGACGGTTGAACACTGAAGCTTTCTTT,CASSPGRLNTEAFF
TRBV6-6,TRBJ2-1,TRBD2,few,TGTGCCAGCAGTTACAGTGGGCGCCGGACTAGCGGAATCAATGAGCAGTTCTTC,CASSYSGRRTSGINEQFF
TRBV7-9,TRBJ2-3,NA,few,TGTGCCAGCAGCTTCCAGACTAGACGGGGGGATACGCAGTATTTT,CASSFQTRRGDTQYF
TRBV5-1,TRBJ2-3,TRBD2,NA,TGCGCCAGCAGACTTAGCGGGAGCTTCGATACGCAGTATTTT,CASRLSGSFDTQYF
TRBV12-3/TRBV12-4,TRBJ1-2,TRBD1,NA,TGTGCCAGCAGTTTTACAGGGGCCGGCTATGGCTACACCTTC,CASSFTGAGYGYTF
TRBV7-8,TRBJ2-6,NA,NA,TGTGCCAGCAGCCGAATGGACAGTAGCTCTGGGGCCAACGTCCTGACTTTC,CASSRMDSSSGANVLTF
TRBV30,TRBJ2-7,NA,NA,TGTGCCTGGAGTAGCAGGGGTGCTACCTACGAGCAGTACTTC,CAWSSRGATYEQYF
TRBV11-2,TRBJ2-7,NA,many,TGTGCCAGCTCACGATGGGAAATCCACGAGCAGTACTTC,CASSRWEIHEQYF
TRBV24-1,TRBJ2-5,NA,few,TGTGCCACCAGTGATTTGGACCGTGCGGAGACCCAGTACTTC,CATSDLDRAETQYF
TRBV30,TRBJ1-1,TRBD1,many,TGTGCCTGGAGTATAGGGACAGCCCGCGGGAGAGCTTTCTTT,CAWSIGTARGRAFF